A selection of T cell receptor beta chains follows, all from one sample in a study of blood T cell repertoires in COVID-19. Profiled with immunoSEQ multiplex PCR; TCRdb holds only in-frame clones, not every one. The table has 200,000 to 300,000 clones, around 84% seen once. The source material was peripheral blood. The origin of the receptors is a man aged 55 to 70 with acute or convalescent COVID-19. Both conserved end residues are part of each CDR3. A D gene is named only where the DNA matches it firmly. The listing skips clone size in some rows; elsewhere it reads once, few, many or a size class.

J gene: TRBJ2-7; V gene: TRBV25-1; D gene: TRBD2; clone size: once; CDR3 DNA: TGTGCCAGCAGTGCCTCGGGACTAGCGGGAGGGGAGCAGTACTTC; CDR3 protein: CASSASGLAGGEQYF
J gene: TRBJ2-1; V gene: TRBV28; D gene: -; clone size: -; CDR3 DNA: TGTGCCAGCCAAACAGGGACCGGCTACAATGAGCAGTTCTTC; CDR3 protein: CASQTGTGYNEQFF
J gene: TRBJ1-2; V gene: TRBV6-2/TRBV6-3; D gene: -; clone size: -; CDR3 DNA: TGTGCCAGCAGCTCCACCGCTACCTATGGCTACACCTTC; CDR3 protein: CASSSTATYGYTF
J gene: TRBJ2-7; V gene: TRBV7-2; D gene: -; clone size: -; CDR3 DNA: TGTGCCAGCAGCCATGGGGGGGGCCAGAGCTACGAGCAGTACTTC; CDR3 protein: CASSHGGGQSYEQYF
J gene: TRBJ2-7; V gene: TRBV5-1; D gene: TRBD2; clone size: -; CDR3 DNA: TGCGCCAGCAGCCCAACCCTAGCGGGAGTTGCCGAGCAGTACTTC; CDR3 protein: CASSPTLAGVAEQYF
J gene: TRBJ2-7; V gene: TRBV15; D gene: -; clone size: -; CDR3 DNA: TGTGCCACCAGCAGCCTGAGGACAGGGGGGACTAGCGGCACTGACGGCTACGAGCAGTACTTC; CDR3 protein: CATSSLRTGGTSGTDGYEQYF
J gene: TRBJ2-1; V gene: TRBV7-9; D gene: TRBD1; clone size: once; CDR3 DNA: TGTGCCGGCGCGGGACAGGGCTACAATGAGCAGTTCTTC; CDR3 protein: CAGAGQGYNEQFF
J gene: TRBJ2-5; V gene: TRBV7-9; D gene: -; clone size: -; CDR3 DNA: TGTGCCAGTTTCGGCGGGGAGACCCAGTACTTC; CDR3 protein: CASFGGETQYF
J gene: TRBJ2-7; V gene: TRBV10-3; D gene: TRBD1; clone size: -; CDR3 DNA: TGTGCCATCAGTGAGACGGACAGGGCCACCTACGAGCAGTACTTC; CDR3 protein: CAISETDRATYEQYF
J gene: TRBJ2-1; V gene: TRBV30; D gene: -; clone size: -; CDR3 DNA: TGTGCCTGGAGTGAGGATCTAGCCCCACGAAATGAGCAGTTCTTC; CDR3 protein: CAWSEDLAPRNEQFF
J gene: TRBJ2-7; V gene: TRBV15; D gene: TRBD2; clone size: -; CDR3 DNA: TGTGCCACCAGCAGAGCTCCTTGGGGAGGGGACTACGAGCAGTACTTC; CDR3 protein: CATSRAPWGGDYEQYF
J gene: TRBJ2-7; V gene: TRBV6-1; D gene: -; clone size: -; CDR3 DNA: TGTGCCAGCAGTGAATCCGACAGGTACTACGAGCAGTACTTC; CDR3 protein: CASSESDRYYEQYF
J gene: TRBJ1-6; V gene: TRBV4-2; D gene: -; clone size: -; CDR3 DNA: TGTGCCAGCAGCCAAGATAGAGTTCTTAGCTCCTATAATTCACCCCTCCACTTT; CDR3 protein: CASSQDRVLSSYNSPLHF
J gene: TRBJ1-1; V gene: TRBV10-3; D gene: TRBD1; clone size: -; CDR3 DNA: TGTGCCATCACGGGAGGGACAGGGGACACTGAAGCTTTCTTT; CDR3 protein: CAITGGTGDTEAFF
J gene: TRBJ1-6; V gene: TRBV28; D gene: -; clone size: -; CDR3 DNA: TGTGCCAGCAGCCAAATAAGGGGGGGCGGCCCTAGAGGTTCACCCCTCCACTTT; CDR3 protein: CASSQIRGGGPRGSPLHF
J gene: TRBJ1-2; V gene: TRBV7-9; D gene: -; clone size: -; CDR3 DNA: TGTGCCAGCAGACCTACCCACGGCGGCGGCTACACCTTC; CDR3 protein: CASRPTHGGGYTF
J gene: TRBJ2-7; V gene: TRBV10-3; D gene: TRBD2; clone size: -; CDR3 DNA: TGTGCCATCAGCTGGACTAGCGGGTACGAGCAGTACTTC; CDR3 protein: CAISWTSGYEQYF
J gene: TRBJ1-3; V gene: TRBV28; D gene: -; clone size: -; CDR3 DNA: TGTGCCAGTTCCGGGCGGGGAGGCTCTGGAAACACCATATATTTT; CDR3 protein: CASSGRGGSGNTIYF
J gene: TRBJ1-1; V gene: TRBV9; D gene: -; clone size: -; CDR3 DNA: TGTGCCAGCAGCGGCCCACAGAACACTGAAGCTTTCTTT; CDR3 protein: CASSGPQNTEAFF
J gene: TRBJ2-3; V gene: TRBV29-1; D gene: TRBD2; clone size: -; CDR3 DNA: TGCAGCGTTCGGGAGGGTTCGCAGTATTTT; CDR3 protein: CSVREGSQYF
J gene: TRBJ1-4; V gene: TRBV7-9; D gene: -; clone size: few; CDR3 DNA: TGTGCCAGCAGCTTCGGGGTGCGGGAAAAACTGTTTTTT; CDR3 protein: CASSFGVREKLFF
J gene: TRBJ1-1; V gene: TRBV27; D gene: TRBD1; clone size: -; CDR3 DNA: TGTGCCAGCAGCCACAAATGGGGACAGGGGGCAAGGGAAGCTTTCTTT; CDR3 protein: CASSHKWGQGAREAFF
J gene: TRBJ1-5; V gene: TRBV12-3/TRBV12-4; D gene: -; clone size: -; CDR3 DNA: TGTGCCAGCAGTTTAGAAGGGGATCAGCCCCAGCATTTT; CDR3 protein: CASSLEGDQPQHF
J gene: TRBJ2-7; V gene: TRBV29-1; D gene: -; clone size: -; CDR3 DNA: TGCAGCGTTGAATACGCAGGGCTCGAGCAGTACTTC; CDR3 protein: CSVEYAGLEQYF